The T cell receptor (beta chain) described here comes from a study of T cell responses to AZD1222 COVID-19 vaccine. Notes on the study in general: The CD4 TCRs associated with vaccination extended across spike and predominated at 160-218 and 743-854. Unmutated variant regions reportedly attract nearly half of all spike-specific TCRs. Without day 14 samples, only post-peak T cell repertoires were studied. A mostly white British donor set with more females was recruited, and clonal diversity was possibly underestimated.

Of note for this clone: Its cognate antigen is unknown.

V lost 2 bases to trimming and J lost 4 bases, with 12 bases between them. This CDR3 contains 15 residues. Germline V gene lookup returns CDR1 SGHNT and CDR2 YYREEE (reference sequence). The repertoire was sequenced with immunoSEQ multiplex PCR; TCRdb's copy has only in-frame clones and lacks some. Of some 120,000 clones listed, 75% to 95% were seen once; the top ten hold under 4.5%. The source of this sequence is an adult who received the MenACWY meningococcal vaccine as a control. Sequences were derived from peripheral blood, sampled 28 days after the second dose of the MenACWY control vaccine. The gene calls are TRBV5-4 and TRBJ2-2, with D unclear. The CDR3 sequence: CASSFVAGVTGELFF. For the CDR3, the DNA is TGTGCCAGCAGCTTTGTGGCAGGAGTCACCGGGGAGCTGTTTTTT.